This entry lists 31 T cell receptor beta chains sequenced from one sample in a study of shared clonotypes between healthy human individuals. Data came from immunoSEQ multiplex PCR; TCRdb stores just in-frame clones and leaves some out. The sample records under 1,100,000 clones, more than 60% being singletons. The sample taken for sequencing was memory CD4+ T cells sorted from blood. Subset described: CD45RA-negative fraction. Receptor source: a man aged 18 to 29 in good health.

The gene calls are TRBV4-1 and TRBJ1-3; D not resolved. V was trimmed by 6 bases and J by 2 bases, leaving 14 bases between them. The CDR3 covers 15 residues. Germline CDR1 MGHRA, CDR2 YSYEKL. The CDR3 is CASSQLVSTGNTIYF. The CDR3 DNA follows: TGCGCCAGCAGTCAACTAGTGTCTACTGGAAACACCATATATTTT.

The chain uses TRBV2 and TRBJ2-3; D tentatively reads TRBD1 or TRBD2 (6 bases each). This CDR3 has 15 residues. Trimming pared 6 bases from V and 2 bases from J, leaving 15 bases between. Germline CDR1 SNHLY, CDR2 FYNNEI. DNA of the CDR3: TGTGCCAGCAGGGGAAGGGGGGTCCTCACAGATACGCAGTATTTT. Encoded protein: CASRGRGVLTDTQYF.

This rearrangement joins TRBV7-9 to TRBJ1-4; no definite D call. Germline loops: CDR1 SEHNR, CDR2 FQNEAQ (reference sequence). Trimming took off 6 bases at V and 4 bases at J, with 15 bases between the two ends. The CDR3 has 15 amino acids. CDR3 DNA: TGTGCCAGCAGTCGAGGAGGTTGGGATAATGAAAAACTGTTTTTT. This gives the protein CASSRGGWDNEKLFF.

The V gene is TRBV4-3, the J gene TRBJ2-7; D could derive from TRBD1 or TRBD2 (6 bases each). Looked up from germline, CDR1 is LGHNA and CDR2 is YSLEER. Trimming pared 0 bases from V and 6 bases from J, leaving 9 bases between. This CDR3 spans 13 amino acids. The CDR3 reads CASSQDKGGEQYF. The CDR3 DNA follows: TGCGCCAGCAGCCAAGATAAGGGGGGCGAGCAGTACTTC.

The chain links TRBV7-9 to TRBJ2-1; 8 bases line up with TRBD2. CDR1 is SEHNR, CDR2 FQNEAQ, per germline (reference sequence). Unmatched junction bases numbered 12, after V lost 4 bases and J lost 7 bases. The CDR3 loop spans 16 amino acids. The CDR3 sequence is CASSYPGAGGLNEQFF. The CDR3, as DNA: TGTGCCAGCAGCTACCCCGGTGCGGGAGGATTAAATGAGCAGTTCTTC. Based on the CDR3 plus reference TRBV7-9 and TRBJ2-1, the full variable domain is DTGVSQNPRHKITKRGQNVTFRCDPISEHNRLYWYRQTLGQGPEFLTYFQNEAQLEKSRLLSDRFSAERPKGSFSTLEIQRTEQGDSAMYLCASSYPGAGGLNEQFFGPGTRLTVL.

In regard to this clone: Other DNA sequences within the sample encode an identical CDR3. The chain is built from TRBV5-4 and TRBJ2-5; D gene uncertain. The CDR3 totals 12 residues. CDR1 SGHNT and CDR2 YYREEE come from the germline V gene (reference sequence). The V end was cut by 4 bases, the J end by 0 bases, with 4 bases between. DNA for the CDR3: TGTGCCAGCAGCCGCGACCAAGAGACCCAGTACTTC. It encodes CASSRDQETQYF.

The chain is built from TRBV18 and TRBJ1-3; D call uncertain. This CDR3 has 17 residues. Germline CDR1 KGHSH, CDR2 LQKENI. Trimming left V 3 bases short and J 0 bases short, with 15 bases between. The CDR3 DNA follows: TGTGCCAGCTCACCTACGACACTGCTGAGCTCTGGAAACACCATATATTTT. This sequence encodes CASSPTTLLSSGNTIYF. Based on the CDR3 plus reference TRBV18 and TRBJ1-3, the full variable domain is NAGVMQNPRHLVRRRGQEARLRCSPMKGHSHVYWYRQLPEEGLKFMVYLQKENIIDESGMPKERFSAEFPKEGPSILRIQQVVRGDSAAYFCASSPTTLLSSGNTIYFGEGSWLTVV.

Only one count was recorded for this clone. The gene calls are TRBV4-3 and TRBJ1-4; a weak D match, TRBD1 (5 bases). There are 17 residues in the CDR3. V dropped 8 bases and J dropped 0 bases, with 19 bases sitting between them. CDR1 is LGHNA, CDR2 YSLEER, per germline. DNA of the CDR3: TGCGCCAGCGGGGCAGGGCCTTACTCTGCAACTAATGAAAAACTGTTTTTT. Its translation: CASGAGPYSATNEKLFF.

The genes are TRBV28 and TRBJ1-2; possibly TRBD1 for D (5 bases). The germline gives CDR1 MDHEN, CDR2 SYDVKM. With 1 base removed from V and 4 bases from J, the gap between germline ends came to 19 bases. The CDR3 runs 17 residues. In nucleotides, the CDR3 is TGTGCCAGCAGTTTATCCGCGGGGAAACGGGGCCTCTATGGCTACACCTTC. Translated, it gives CASSLSAGKRGLYGYTF.

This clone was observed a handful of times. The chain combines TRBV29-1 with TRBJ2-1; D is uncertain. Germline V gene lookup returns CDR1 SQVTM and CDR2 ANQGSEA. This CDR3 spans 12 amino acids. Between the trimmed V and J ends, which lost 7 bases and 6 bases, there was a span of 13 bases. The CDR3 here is CSARARPNEQFF. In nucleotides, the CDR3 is TGCAGCGCTCGGGCGCGACCCAATGAGCAGTTCTTC.

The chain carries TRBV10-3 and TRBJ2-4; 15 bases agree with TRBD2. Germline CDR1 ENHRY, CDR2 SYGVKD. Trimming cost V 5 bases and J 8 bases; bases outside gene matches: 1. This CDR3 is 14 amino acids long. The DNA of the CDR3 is TGTGCCATCAGTCGGACTAGCGGGAGGGACATTCAGTACTTC. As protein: CAISRTSGRDIQYF.

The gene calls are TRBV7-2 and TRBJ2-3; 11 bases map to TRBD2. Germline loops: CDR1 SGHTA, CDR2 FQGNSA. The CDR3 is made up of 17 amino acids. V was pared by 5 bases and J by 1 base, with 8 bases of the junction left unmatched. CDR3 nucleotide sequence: TGTGCCAGCAGCCCAAGTACTAGCGGGAGTGGCACAGATACGCAGTATTTT. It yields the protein CASSPSTSGSGTDTQYF.

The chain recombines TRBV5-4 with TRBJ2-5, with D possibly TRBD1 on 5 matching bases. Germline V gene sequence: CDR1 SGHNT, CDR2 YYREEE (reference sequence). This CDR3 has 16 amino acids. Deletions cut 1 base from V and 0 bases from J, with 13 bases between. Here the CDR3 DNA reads TGTGCCAGCAGCTTGTCGACGTCAGGGTACCAAGAGACCCAGTACTTC. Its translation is CASSLSTSGYQETQYF.

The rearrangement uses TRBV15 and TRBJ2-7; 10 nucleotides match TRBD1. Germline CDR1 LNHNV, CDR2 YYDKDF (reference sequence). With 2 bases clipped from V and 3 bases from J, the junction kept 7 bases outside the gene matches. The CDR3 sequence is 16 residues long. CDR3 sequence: CATSRWGTGVSYEQYF. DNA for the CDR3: TGTGCCACCAGCAGATGGGGGACAGGGGTGAGCTACGAGCAGTACTTC.

As DNA, the CDR3 is TGTGCCAGTAGGGACCCGAGCGGGGCCAACGTCCTGACTTTC. The encoded protein is CASRDPSGANVLTF. The rearrangement uses TRBV19 and TRBJ2-6; unclear D gene. Germline CDR1 is LNHDA and CDR2 is SQIVND (reference sequence). CDR3 length: 14 residues. The V gene lost 6 bases and the J gene lost 4 bases, with 10 bases spanning the gap.

The CDR3 protein is CASTRPGTWNEQFF. The CDR3 nucleotides read TGTGCCAGCACAAGACCAGGGACGTGGAATGAGCAGTTCTTC. The chain recombines TRBV19 with TRBJ2-1; D might be TRBD1 or TRBD2, each matching 5 bases. This CDR3 has 14 residues. Germline CDR1 is LNHDA and CDR2 is SQIVND (reference sequence). The V and J ends lost 9 bases and 7 bases respectively, with 19 bases between them.

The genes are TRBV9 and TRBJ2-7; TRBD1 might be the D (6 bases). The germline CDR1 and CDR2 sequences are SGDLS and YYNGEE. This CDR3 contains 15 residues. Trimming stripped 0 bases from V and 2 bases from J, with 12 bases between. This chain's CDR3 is CASSVEMTGTYEQYF. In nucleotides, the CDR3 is TGTGCCAGCAGCGTAGAAATGACAGGTACCTACGAGCAGTACTTC.

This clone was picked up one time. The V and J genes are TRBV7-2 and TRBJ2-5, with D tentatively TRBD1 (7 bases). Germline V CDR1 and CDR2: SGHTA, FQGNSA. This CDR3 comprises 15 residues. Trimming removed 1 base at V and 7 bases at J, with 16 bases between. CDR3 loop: CASSLGGGGYVTQYF. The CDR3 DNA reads TGTGCCAGCAGCTTAGGTGGAGGGGGCTATGTGACCCAGTACTTC. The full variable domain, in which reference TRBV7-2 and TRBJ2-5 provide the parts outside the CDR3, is GAGVSQSPSNKVTEKGKDVELRCDPISGHTALYWYRQSLGQGLEFLIYFQGNSAPDKSGLPSDRFSAERTGGSVSTLTIQRTQQEDSAVYLCASSLGGGGYVTQYFGPGTRLLVL.

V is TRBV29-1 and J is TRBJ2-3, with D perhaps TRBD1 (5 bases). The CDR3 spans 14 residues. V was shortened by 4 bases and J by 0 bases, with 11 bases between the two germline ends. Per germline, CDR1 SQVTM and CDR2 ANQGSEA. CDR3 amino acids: CSVGAGLSTDTQYF. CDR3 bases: TGCAGCGTTGGGGCAGGGCTTAGCACAGATACGCAGTATTTT.

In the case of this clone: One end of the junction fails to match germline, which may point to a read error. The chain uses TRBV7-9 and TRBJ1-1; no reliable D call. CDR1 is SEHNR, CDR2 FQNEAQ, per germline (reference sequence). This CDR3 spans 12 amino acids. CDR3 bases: TGTGCCAGCAGCCTAGCCAGCACTGAAGCTTTCTTT. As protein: CASSLASTEAFF.

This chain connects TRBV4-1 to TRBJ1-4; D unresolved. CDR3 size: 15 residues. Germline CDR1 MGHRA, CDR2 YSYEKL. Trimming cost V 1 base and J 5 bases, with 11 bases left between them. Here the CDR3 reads CASSQGKSGNEKLFF. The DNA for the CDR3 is TGCGCCAGCAGCCAAGGGAAAAGTGGGAATGAAAAACTGTTTTTT.

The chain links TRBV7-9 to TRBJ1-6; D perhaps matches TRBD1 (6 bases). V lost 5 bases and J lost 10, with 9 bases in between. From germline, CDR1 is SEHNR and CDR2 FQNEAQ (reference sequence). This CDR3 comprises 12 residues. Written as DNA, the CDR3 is TGTGCCAGCAGCACAGGGATGTCACCCCTCCACTTT. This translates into CASSTGMSPLHF.

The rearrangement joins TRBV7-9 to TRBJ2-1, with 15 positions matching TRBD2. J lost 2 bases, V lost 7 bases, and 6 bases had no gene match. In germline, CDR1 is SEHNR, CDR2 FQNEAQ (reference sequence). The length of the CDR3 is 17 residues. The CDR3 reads CASIGTSGGFTYNEQFF. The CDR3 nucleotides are TGTGCCAGCATCGGGACTAGCGGGGGGTTCACCTACAATGAGCAGTTCTTC.

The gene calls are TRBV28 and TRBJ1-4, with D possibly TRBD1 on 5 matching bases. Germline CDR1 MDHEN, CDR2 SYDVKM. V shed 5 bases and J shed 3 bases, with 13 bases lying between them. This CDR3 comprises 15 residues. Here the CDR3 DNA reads TGTGCCAGCAGTGCCACGGGGCTGGCTAATGAAAAACTGTTTTTT. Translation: CASSATGLANEKLFF. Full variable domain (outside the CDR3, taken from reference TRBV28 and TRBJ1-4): DVKVTQSSRYLVKRTGEKVFLECVQDMDHENMFWYRQDPGLGLRLIYFSYDVKMKEKGDIPEGYSVSREKKERFSLILESASTNQTSMYLCASSATGLANEKLFFGSGTQLSVL.

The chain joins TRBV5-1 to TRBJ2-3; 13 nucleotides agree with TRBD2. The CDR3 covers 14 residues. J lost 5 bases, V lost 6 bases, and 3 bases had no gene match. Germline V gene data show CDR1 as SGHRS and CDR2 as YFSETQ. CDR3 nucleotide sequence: TGCGCCAGCACTGGACTAGCGGGAGTAGATACGCAGTATTTT. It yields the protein CASTGLAGVDTQYF.

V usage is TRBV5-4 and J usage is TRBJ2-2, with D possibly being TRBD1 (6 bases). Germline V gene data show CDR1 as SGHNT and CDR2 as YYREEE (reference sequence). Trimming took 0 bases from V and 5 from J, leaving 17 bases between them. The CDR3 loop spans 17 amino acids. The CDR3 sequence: CASSLAGGRSGTGELFF. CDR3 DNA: TGTGCCAGCAGCTTGGCTGGGGGCCGAAGCGGAACCGGGGAGCTGTTTTTT.

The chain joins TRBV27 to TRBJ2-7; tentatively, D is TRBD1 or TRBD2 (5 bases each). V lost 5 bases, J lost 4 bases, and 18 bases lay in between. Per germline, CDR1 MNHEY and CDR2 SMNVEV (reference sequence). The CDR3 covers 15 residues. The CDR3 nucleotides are TGTGCCAGCAGTCCAGGGTCGGGGCTTAAATACGAGCAGTACTTC. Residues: CASSPGSGLKYEQYF.

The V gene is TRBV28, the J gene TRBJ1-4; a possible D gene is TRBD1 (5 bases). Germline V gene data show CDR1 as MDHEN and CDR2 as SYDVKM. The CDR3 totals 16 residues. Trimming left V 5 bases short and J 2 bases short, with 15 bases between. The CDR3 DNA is TGTGCCAGCAGTCACCTCCGAGGGGTCACTAATGAAAAACTGTTTTTT. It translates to CASSHLRGVTNEKLFF.

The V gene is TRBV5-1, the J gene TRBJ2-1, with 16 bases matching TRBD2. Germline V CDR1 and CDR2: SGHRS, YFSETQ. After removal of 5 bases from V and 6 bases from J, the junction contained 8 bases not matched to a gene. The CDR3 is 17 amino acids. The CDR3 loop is CASREGTSGRGGNEQFF. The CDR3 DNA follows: TGCGCCAGCAGGGAAGGGACTAGCGGGAGGGGTGGCAATGAGCAGTTCTTC.

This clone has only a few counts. The DNA of the CDR3 is TGTGCCAGCAGCCAGGGATTGGGAGGAAACACCATATATTTT. Its protein product is CASSQGLGGNTIYF. The genes are TRBV6-5 and TRBJ1-3; possibly TRBD1 for D (5 bases). Looked up from germline, CDR1 is MNHEY and CDR2 is SVGAGI. CDR3 length: 14 residues. V dropped 6 bases and J dropped 4 bases, with 13 bases sitting between them.

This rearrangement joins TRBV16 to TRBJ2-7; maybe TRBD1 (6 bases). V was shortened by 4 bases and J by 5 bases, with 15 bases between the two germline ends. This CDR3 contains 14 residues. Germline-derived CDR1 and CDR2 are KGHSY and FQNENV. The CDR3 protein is CASSPFDRFHEQYF. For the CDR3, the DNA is TGTGCCAGCAGCCCTTTCGACAGGTTCCACGAGCAGTACTTC.